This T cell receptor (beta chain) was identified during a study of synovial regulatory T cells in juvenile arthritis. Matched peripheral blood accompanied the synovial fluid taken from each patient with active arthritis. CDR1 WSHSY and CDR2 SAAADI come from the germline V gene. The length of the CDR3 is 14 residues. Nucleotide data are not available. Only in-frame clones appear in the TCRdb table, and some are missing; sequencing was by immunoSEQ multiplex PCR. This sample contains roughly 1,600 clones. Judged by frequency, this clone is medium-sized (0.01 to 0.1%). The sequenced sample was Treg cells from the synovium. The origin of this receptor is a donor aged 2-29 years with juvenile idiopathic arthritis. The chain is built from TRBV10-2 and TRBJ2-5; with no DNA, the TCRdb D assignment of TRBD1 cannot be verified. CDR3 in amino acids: CASSETKTGETQYF.